The 25 T cell receptor beta chains listed next were all sequenced from one sample in a study of PD-1 blockade in mismatch repair-deficient tumors. This table comes from immunoSEQ multiplex PCR, and its TCRdb copy is limited to in-frame clones, with some not included. The table shows 35,000 to 45,000 clones, with about 85% occurring only once. The input for sequencing was peripheral blood, taken approximately 78 weeks after starting pembrolizumab. Source of these receptors: an adult with mismatch repair-deficient cancer.

The genes are TRBV6-5 and TRBJ1-2; D might be TRBD1 (6 bases). V shed 1 base and J shed 7 bases, with 13 bases lying between them. The CDR3 spans 14 residues. Germline-derived CDR1 and CDR2 are MNHEY and SVGAGI. CDR3 nucleotides: TGTGCCAGCAGTTACTTACAGGGTTCGCGTGGCTACACCTTC. As protein: CASSYLQGSRGYTF.

CDR3 in DNA: TGTGCCAGCTCCGGGACGGAGGACTATGGCTACACCTTC. Protein: CASSGTEDYGYTF. V gene TRBV18 combines with J gene TRBJ1-2; possibly TRBD1 for D (5 bases). Germline CDR1 reads KGHSH; CDR2 reads LQKENI. CDR3 size: 13 residues. V lost 6 bases, J lost 3 bases, and 11 bases lay in between.

The V gene is TRBV19, the J gene TRBJ2-3; D is uncertain. V lost 6 bases, J lost 2 bases, and 15 bases lay in between. The CDR3 spans 15 residues. Looked up from germline, CDR1 is LNHDA and CDR2 is SQIVND (reference sequence). The CDR3 is CASRIRDPSTDTQYF. The CDR3 region has the DNA TGTGCCAGTAGGATCCGAGATCCCTCCACAGATACGCAGTATTTT.

The rearrangement joins TRBV13 to TRBJ1-5; 10 bases line up with TRBD1. J lost 1 base, V lost 4 bases, and 7 bases had no gene match. Germline V CDR1 and CDR2: PRHDT, FYEKMQ (reference sequence). CDR3 length: 17 residues. The CDR3 loop is CASSSYGTGASNQPQHF. In DNA form, the CDR3 reads TGTGCCAGCAGCTCTTACGGGACAGGGGCCAGCAATCAGCCCCAGCATTTT.

This chain joins TRBV6-4 and TRBJ2-3; TRBD2 is a possible D gene (6 bases). CDR3 length equals 15 residues. Trimming removed 6 bases from V and 2 bases from J, with 15 bases in between. Germline V CDR1 and CDR2: MRHNA, SNTAGT. CDR3 sequence (DNA): TGTGCCAGCAGCGAAACCCGGGACTTCACAGATACGCAGTATTTT. The encoded protein is CASSETRDFTDTQYF.

The V call is TRBV21-1, the J call TRBJ2-4; the table calls TRBD2, which could not be checked here. TRBV21-1 has pseudogene status. The CDR3 sequence is 16 residues long. This chain's CDR3 is CASSKFSGSSGNIQYF. The CDR3 region has the DNA TGTGCCAGCAGCAAGTTTTCTGGCTCTTCGGGAAACATTCAGTACTTC.

About this clone: The germline gene is not matched at one end of the junction; a read error may be the cause. DNA of the CDR3: TGTGCCAGCAGTCAAGCACTGCAAAACACTGAAGCTTTCTTT. It specifies CASSQALQNTEAFF. J is TRBJ1-1 and V is TRBV14; D remains ambiguous. The V gene's germline CDR1 is SGHDN and CDR2 FVKESK. This CDR3 spans 14 amino acids.

The chain couples TRBV19 to TRBJ2-3; D gene uncertain. Trimming stripped 6 bases from V and 2 bases from J, with 12 bases between. In germline, CDR1 is LNHDA, CDR2 SQIVND (reference sequence). The CDR3 loop spans 14 amino acids. DNA for the CDR3: TGTGCCAGTAGGCCGACCAGCCCCACAGATACGCAGTATTTT. It is translated as CASRPTSPTDTQYF.

V and J are TRBV9 and TRBJ1-5; TRBD1 agrees at 7 bases. Germline V lookup: CDR1 SGDLS, CDR2 YYNGEE. The junction had 5 bases not matched to a gene; V was cut back by 3 bases and J by 5 bases. The CDR3 is 14 amino acids. For the CDR3, the DNA is TGTGCCAGCAGCGCAGACAGGGCGGATCAGCCCCAGCATTTT. Translation: CASSADRADQPQHF. The full variable domain, its missing parts supplied by reference TRBV9 and TRBJ1-5, is DSGVTQTPKHLITATGQRVTLRCSPRSGDLSVYWYQQSLDQGLQFLIQYYNGEERAKGNILERFSAQQFPDLHSELNLSSLELGDSALYFCASSADRADQPQHFGDGTRLSIL.

This clone was picked up one time. This chain uses TRBV9 with TRBJ1-1, with TRBD1 as a possible D gene (6 bases). The CDR3 loop spans 14 amino acids. Trimming shortened V by 0 bases and J by 4 bases, and 10 bases separated the two germline ends. Germline V CDR1 and CDR2: SGDLS, YYNGEE. The CDR3, as DNA: TGTGCCAGCAGCGTAGCAGGGGAGGGCACTGAAGCTTTCTTT. Protein product: CASSVAGEGTEAFF.

This chain links TRBV12-5 with TRBJ2-7, with D possibly being TRBD2 (6 bases). V lost 4 bases and J 5 bases, leaving 15 bases between the germline ends. The CDR3 spans 14 residues. Germline V lookup: CDR1 LGHNT, CDR2 FRNRAP. In nucleotides, the CDR3 is TGTGCTAGTGGTTCCCAGACTAGTCCTGACGAGCAGTACTTC. The encoded protein is CASGSQTSPDEQYF.

J is TRBJ2-1 and V is TRBV19, with D possibly TRBD1 on 6 matching bases. There are 16 residues in the CDR3. The germline CDR1 and CDR2 sequences are LNHDA and SQIVND (reference sequence). V lost 4 bases to trimming and J lost 2 bases, with 15 bases between them. The CDR3 sequence is CASSNWQTGAYNEQFF. The CDR3 DNA reads TGTGCCAGTAGTAATTGGCAGACAGGAGCCTACAATGAGCAGTTCTTC.

V is TRBV10-3 and J is TRBJ2-2; 10 bases agree with TRBD2. The CDR3 is made up of 15 amino acids. Germline V CDR1 and CDR2: ENHRY, SYGVKD. The V segment lost 2 bases and the J segment 7 bases; nucleotides outside the gene matches: 4. CDR3 sequence reads: CAISETSGMGGELFF. CDR3 in DNA: TGTGCCATCAGTGAGACTAGCGGGATGGGCGGGGAGCTGTTTTTT.

The CDR3 DNA follows: TGTGCCAGCAGTCCCTCCGCGGGACTTTACGAGCAGTACTTC. Protein sequence: CASSPSAGLYEQYF. The V gene is TRBV27, the J gene TRBJ2-7; D may be TRBD2 (6 bases). The germline V gene encodes CDR1 MNHEY and CDR2 SMNVEV (reference sequence). Deletions cut 5 bases from V and 4 bases from J, with 15 bases between. The CDR3 has 14 amino acids.

V and J are TRBV7-2 and TRBJ1-5; D not certain. Germline V gene data show CDR1 as SGHTA and CDR2 as FQGNSA. Between the trimmed V and J ends, which lost 4 bases and 5 bases, there was a span of 12 bases. The CDR3 consists of 14 residues. The CDR3 sequence: CASSSLRGDQPQHF. Written as DNA, the CDR3 is TGTGCCAGCAGCTCCCTCCGAGGTGATCAGCCCCAGCATTTT.

This chain links TRBV6-1 with TRBJ1-5; D is undetermined. The germline V gene encodes CDR1 MNHNS and CDR2 SASEGT. The CDR3 covers 13 residues. Trimming pared 5 bases from V and 9 bases from J, leaving 14 bases between. CDR3 sequence (DNA): TGTGCCAGCAGTTTAAACCAATTGACGCCCCAGCATTTT. Protein sequence: CASSLNQLTPQHF.

V usage is TRBV4-1 and J usage is TRBJ2-3; D gene ambiguous. The V end lost 2 bases, the J end lost 0 bases, and 9 bases lay between the germline ends. CDR1 and CDR2 from the germline V gene are MGHRA and YSYEKL. The CDR3 extends over 15 amino acids. The chain's CDR3 is CASSQSAPSTDTQYF. The CDR3 coding sequence is TGCGCCAGCAGCCAATCGGCTCCTAGCACAGATACGCAGTATTTT.

As regards this clone: One end of the junction is discordant with germline, which a read error may explain. This chain uses TRBV4-1 with TRBJ1-1; D call uncertain. CDR1 MGHRA and CDR2 YSYEKL come from the germline V gene. This CDR3 is 14 amino acids long. The CDR3: CASSQESGVNEAFF. DNA for the CDR3: TGCGCCAGCAGTCAAGAATCCGGGGTGAATGAAGCTTTCTTT.

This rearrangement joins TRBV27 to TRBJ2-3; D might be TRBD1 (6 bases). Trimming cost V 8 bases and J 2 bases, with 23 bases left between them. This CDR3 contains 17 residues. Per germline, CDR1 MNHEY and CDR2 SMNVEV (reference sequence). The CDR3, as DNA: TGTGCCAGCTCGAAGGGGGACACCCAAGGGTCCACAGATACGCAGTATTTT. It specifies CASSKGDTQGSTDTQYF.

The genes are TRBV29-1 and TRBJ2-5; D is possibly TRBD2 (6 bases). The CDR3 length is 14 residues. V was pared by 3 bases and J by 5 bases, with 16 bases between. Germline V CDR1 and CDR2: SQVTM, ANQGSEA. The CDR3 bases are TGCAGCGTTGAGGAGGGCTCTAGTTGGGAGACCCAGTACTTC. Encoded protein: CSVEEGSSWETQYF. The full variable domain, with the rest looked up from reference TRBV29-1 and TRBJ2-5, is SAVISQKPSRDICQRGTSLTIQCQVDSQVTMMFWYRQQPGQSLTLIATANQGSEATYESGFVIDKFPISRPNLTFSTLTVSNMSPEDSSIYLCSVEEGSSWETQYFGPGTRLLVL.

The rearrangement uses TRBV6-5 and TRBJ1-3; TRBD1 is a possible D gene (5 bases). The V end lost 5 bases, the J end lost 4 bases, and 9 bases lay between the germline ends. Germline CDR1 and CDR2: MNHEY and SVGAGI. The CDR3 sequence is 13 residues long. CDR3 amino acids: CASSPTAGNTIYF. DNA for the CDR3: TGTGCCAGCAGTCCGACAGCCGGAAACACCATATATTTT.

V usage is TRBV18 and J usage is TRBJ1-1; TRBD1 is a possible D gene (5 bases). The CDR3 has 13 amino acids. The germline V gene encodes CDR1 KGHSH and CDR2 LQKENI. V shed 4 bases and J shed 2 bases, with 8 bases lying between them. The CDR3 DNA follows: TGTGCCAGCTCACTCAGGACAAACACTGAAGCTTTCTTT. This sequence encodes CASSLRTNTEAFF.

The V and J genes are TRBV11-3 and TRBJ1-4, with a tentative D call TRBD1 (5 bases). The V gene's germline CDR1 is SGHNT and CDR2 YENEEA. There are 20 residues in the CDR3. Trimming left V 4 bases short and J 3 bases short, with 27 bases between. CDR3 in amino acids: CASSSPGQGYIETANEKLFF. DNA for the CDR3: TGTGCCAGCAGCTCGCCGGGTCAGGGCTACATCGAGACGGCTAATGAAAAACTGTTTTTT.

The V and J genes are TRBV2 and TRBJ2-3; a possible D gene is TRBD2 (7 bases). CDR3 size: 13 residues. V was cut by 7 bases and J by 3 bases, with 11 bases left in between. CDR1 SNHLY and CDR2 FYNNEI come from the germline V gene. CDR3 nucleotides: TGTGCCAGCAAGGGGGGGGCGACAGATACGCAGTATTTT. Translated: CASKGGATDTQYF.

Turning to this clone: The junction shows a germline mismatch at one end, possibly a read error. The chain recombines TRBV2 with TRBJ2-7; D is perhaps TRBD1 (7 bases). The CDR3 spans 14 residues. Germline CDR1 reads SNHLY; CDR2 reads FYNNEI. This CDR3 is CASREGRGVWEQYF. In DNA, the CDR3 is TGTGCCAGCCGTGAAGGCAGGGGGGTTTGGGAGCAGTACTTC.